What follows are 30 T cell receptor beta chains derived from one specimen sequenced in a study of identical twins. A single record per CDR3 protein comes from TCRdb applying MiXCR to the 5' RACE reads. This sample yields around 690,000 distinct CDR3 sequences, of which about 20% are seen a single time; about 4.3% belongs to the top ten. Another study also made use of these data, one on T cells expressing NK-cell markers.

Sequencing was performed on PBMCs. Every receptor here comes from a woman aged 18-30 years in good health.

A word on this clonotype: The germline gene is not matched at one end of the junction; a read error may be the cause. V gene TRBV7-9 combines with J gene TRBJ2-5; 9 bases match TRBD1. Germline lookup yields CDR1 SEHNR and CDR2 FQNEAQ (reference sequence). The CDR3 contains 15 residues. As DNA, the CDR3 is TGTGCGAGCAGCTCGACCGGGACAGGGACAGAGACCCAGTACTTC. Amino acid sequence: CASSSTGTGTETQYF. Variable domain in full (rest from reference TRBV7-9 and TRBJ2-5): DTGVSQNPRHKITKRGQNVTFRCDPISEHNRLYWYRQTLGQGPEFLTYFQNEAQLEKSRLLSDRFSAERPKGSFSTLEIQRTEQGDSAMYLCASSSTGTGTETQYFGPGTRLLVL.

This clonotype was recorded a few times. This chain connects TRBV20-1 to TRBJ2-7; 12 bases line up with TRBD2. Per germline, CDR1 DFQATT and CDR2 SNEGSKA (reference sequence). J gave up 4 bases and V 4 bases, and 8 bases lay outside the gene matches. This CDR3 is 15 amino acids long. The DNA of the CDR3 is TGCAGTGCTACAGGCCTAGCGGGAGGGAGGTACGAGCAGTACTTC. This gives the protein CSATGLAGGRYEQYF.

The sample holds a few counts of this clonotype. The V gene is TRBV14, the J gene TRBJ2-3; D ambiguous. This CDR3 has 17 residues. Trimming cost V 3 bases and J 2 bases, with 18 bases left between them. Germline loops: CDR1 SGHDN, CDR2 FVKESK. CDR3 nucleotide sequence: TGTGCCAGCAGCCAGGGCCCAACTACCCGCTCCACAGATACGCAGTATTTT. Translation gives CASSQGPTTRSTDTQYF.

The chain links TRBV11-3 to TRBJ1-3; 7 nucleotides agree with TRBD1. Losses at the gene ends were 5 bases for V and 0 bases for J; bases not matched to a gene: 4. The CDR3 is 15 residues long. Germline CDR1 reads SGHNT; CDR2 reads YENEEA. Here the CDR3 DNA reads TGTGCCAGCAGCCGCGGGACAGTCTCTGGAAACACCATATATTTT. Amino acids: CASSRGTVSGNTIYF.

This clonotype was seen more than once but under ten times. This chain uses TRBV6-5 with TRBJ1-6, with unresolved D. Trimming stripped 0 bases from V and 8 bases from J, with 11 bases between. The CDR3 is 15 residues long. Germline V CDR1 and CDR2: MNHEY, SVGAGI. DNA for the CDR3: TGTGCCAGCAGTTACTCGAGTAGGCGGCATTCACCCCTCCACTTT. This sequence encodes CASSYSSRRHSPLHF.

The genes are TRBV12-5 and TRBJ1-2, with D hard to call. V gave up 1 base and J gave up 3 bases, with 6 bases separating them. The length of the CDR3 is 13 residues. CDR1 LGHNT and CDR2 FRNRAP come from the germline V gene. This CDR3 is CASGLGEHYGYTF. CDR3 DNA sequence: TGTGCTAGTGGTTTGGGGGAACACTATGGCTACACCTTC.

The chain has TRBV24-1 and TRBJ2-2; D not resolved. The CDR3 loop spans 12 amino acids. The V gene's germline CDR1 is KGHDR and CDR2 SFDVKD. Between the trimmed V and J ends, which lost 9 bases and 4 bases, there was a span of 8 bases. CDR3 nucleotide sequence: TGTGCCACCGGGCTGGTCACCGGGGAGCTGTTTTTT. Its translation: CATGLVTGELFF.

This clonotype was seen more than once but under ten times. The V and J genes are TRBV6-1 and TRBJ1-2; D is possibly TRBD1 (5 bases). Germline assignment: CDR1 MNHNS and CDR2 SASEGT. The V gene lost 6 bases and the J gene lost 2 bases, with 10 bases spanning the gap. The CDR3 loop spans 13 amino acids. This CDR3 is CASSWDGNYGYTF. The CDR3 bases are TGTGCCAGCAGCTGGGACGGCAACTATGGCTACACCTTC.

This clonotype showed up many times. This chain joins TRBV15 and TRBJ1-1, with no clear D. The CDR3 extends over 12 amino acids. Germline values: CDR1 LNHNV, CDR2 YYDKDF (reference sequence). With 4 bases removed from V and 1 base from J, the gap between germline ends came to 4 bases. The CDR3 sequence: CATSTRNTEAFF. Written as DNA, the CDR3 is TGTGCCACCAGCACCAGGAACACTGAAGCTTTCTTT.

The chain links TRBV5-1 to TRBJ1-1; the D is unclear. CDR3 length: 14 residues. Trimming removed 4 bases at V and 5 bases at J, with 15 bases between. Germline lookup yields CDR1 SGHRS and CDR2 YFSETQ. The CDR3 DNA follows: TGCGCCAGCAGCAGCCCGGGGAGGAGGACTGAAGCTTTCTTT. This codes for CASSSPGRRTEAFF.

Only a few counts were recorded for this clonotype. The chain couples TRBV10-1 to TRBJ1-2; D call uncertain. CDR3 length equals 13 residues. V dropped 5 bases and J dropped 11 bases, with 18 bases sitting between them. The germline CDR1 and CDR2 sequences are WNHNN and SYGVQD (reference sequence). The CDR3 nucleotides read TGCGCCAGCAGTTTCTCGACCGGCGTGGGGTACACCTTC. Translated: CASSFSTGVGYTF.

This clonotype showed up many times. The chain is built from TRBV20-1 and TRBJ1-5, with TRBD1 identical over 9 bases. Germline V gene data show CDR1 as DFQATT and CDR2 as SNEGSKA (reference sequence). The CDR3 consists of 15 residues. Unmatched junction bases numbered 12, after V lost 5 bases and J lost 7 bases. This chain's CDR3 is CSAGPTGGYGQPQHF. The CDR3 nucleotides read TGCAGTGCTGGCCCGACAGGGGGATATGGACAGCCCCAGCATTTT.

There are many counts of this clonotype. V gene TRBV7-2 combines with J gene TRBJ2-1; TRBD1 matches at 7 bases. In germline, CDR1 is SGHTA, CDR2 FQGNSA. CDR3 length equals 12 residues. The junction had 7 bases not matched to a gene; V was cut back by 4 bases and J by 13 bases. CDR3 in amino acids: CASSSNRGPQFF. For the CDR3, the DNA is TGTGCCAGCAGCTCCAACAGGGGACCCCAGTTCTTC.

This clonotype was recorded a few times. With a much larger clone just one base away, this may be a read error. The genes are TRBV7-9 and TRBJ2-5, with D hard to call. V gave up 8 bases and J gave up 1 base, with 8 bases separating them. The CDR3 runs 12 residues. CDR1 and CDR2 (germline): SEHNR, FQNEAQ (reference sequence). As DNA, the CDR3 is TGTGCCAGCGGCCGGCCCCAAGAGACCCAGTACTTC. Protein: CASGRPQETQYF.

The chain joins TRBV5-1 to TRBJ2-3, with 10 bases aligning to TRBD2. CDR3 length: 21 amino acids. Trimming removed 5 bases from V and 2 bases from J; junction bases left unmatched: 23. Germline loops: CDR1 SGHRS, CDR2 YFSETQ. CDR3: CASRPLLNTPFGLADTDTQYF. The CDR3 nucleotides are TGCGCCAGCAGGCCTTTACTTAACACTCCTTTTGGACTAGCGGACACAGATACGCAGTATTTT. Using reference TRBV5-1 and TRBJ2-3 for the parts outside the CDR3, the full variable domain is KAGVTQTPRYLIKTRGQQVTLSCSPISGHRSVSWYQQTPGQGLQFLFEYFSETQRNKGNFPGRFSGRQFSNSRSEMNVSTLELGDSALYLCASRPLLNTPFGLADTDTQYFGPGTRLTVL.

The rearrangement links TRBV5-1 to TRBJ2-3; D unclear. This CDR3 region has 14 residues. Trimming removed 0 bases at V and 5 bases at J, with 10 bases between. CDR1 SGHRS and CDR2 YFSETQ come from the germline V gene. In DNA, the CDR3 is TGCGCCAGCAGCTTGGCGGCGGAAATAGATACGCAGTATTTT. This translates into CASSLAAEIDTQYF. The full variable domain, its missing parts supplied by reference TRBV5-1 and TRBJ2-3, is KAGVTQTPRYLIKTRGQQVTLSCSPISGHRSVSWYQQTPGQGLQFLFEYFSETQRNKGNFPGRFSGRQFSNSRSEMNVSTLELGDSALYLCASSLAAEIDTQYFGPGTRLTVL.

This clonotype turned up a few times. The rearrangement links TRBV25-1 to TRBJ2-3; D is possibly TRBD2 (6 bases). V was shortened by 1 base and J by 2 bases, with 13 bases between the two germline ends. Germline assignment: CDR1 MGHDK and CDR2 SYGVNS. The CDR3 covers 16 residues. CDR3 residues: CASSEFRGTYTDTQYF. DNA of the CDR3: TGTGCCAGCAGTGAATTCCGGGGGACTTACACAGATACGCAGTATTTT.

Here the CDR3 DNA reads TGTGCCAGCAGTCCTAACCCCTACAATGAGCAGTTCTTC. It is translated as CASSPNPYNEQFF. The chain carries TRBV12-3 or TRBV12-4 and TRBJ2-1; D not resolved. Trimming shortened V by 5 bases and J by 2 bases, and 7 bases separated the two germline ends. CDR3 length: 13 amino acids.

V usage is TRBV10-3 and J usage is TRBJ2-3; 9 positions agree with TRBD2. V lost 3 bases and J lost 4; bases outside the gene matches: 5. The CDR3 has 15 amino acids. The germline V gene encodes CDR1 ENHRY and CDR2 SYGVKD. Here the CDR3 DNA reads TGTGCCATCAGTGACGATAGCGGGAGTTCAGATACGCAGTATTTT. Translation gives CAISDDSGSSDTQYF.

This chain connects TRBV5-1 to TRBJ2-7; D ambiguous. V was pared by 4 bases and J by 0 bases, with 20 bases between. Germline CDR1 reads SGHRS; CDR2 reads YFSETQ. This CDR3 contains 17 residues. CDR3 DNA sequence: TGCGCCAGCAGCCCCAAGTTGGCCCACCGGAGCTCCTACGAGCAGTACTTC. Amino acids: CASSPKLAHRSSYEQYF.

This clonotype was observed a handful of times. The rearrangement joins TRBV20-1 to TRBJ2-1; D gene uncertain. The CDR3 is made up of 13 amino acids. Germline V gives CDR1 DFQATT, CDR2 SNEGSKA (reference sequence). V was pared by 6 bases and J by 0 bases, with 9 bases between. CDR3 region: CSALWGSYNEQFF. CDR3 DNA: TGCAGTGCCCTATGGGGCTCCTACAATGAGCAGTTCTTC.

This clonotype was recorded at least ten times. CDR3 DNA sequence: TGTGCCAGCAGCTTAGTTTCAGCCCAAGAGACCCAGTACTTC. Residues: CASSLVSAQETQYF. This chain uses TRBV7-8 with TRBJ2-5; no clear D gene. The V gene's germline CDR1 is SGHVS and CDR2 FQNEAQ. The ends were cut back, 1 base at V and 1 base at J, with 7 bases in the middle. The CDR3 length is 14 residues.

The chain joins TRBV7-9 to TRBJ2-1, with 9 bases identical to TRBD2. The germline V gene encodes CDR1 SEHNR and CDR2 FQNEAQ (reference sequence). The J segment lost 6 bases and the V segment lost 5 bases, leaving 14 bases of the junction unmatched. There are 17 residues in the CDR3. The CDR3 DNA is TGTGCCAGCAGCCCCTCCCGGGGGCTAGCGGGATCCAATGAGCAGTTCTTC. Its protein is CASSPSRGLAGSNEQFF. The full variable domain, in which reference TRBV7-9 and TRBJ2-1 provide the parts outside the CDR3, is DTGVSQNPRHKITKRGQNVTFRCDPISEHNRLYWYRQTLGQGPEFLTYFQNEAQLEKSRLLSDRFSAERPKGSFSTLEIQRTEQGDSAMYLCASSPSRGLAGSNEQFFGPGTRLTVL.

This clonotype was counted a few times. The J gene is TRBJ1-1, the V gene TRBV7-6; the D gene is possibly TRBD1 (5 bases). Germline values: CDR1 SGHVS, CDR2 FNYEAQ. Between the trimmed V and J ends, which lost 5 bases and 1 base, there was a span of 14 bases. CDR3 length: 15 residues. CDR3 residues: CASSRRGAGNTEAFF. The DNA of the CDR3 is TGTGCCAGCAGCAGACGAGGGGCAGGGAACACTGAAGCTTTCTTT.

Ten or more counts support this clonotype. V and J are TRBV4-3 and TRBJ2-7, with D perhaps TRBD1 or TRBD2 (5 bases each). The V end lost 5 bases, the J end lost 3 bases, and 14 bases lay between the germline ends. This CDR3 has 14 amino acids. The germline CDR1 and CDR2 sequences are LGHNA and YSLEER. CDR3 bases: TGCGCCAGCAGCTCAACAGAGGGGAGCTACGAGCAGTACTTC. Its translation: CASSSTEGSYEQYF.

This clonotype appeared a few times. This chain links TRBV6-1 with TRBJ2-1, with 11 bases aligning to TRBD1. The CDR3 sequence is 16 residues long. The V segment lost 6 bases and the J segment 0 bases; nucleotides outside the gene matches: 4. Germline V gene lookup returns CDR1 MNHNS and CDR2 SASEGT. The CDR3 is CASRRTGGSSYNEQFF. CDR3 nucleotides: TGTGCCAGCAGACGGACAGGGGGCAGCTCCTACAATGAGCAGTTCTTC.

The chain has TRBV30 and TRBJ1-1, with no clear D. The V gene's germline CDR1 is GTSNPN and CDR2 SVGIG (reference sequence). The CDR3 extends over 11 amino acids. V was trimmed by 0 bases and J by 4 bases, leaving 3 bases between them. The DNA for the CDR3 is TGTGCCTGGAGTGTGGGCACTGAAGCTTTCTTT. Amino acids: CAWSVGTEAFF.

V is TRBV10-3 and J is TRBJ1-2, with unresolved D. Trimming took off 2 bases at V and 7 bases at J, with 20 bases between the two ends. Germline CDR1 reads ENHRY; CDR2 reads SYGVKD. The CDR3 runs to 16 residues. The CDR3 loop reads CAISEGGGRVIGGYTF. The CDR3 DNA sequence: TGTGCCATCAGTGAGGGTGGCGGGCGCGTGATAGGTGGCTACACCTTC.

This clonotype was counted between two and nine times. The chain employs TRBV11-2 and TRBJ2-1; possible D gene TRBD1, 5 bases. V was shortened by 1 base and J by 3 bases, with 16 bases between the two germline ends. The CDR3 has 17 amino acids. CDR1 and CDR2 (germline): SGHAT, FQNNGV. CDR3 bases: TGTGCCAGCAGCTTAGTTCGGGCGGCAGGGCTCTACAATGAGCAGTTCTTC. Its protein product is CASSLVRAAGLYNEQFF.

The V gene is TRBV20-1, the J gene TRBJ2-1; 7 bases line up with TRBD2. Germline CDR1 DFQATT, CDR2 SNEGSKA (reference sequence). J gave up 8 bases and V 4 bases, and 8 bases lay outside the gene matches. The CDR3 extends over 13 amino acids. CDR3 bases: TGCAGTGCTACCTTAGAGGGAGGGTATGAGCAGTTCTTC. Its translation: CSATLEGGYEQFF.